These 12 T cell receptor beta chains were sequenced from one sample in a study of OX40 agonist ivuxolimab in advanced cancers. Some clones are missing from TCRdb's copy, which holds only in-frame ones; the method was immunoSEQ multiplex PCR. Found here are roughly 49,000 clones, around 81% of them singletons; the top ten hold about 3%. The specimen was CD4+ or CD8+ T cells sorted from blood, collected in a trial of the OX40 agonist ivuxolimab. The receptor set was obtained from an adult with an advanced solid tumor such as melanoma, head and neck, liver or kidney cancer.

The CDR3 DNA reads TGTGCCAGCTCACCCGACAGTGAAGCTTTCTTT. Its protein is CASSPDSEAFF. The rearrangement joins TRBV18 to TRBJ1-1; TRBD1 is a possible D gene (5 bases). Germline assignment: CDR1 KGHSH and CDR2 LQKENI. The V end lost 3 bases, the J end lost 7 bases, and 6 bases lay between the germline ends. This CDR3 has 11 amino acids.

In its sample, this clone was seen a few times. The chain is built from TRBV10-3 and TRBJ1-6; D unresolved. The CDR3 is 13 amino acids. Trimming cost V 2 bases and J 7 bases, with 6 bases left between them. Germline V gene sequence: CDR1 ENHRY, CDR2 SYGVKD. CDR3 coding DNA: TGTGCCATCAGTGAGCGTGAGAATTCACCCCTCCACTTT. It yields the protein CAISERENSPLHF.

The V call is TRBV6-6, the J call TRBJ2-7, with D perhaps TRBD1 (6 bases). Per germline, CDR1 MNHNY and CDR2 SVGAGI (reference sequence). This CDR3 has 16 residues. Trimming took 8 bases from V and 4 from J, leaving 24 bases between them. The CDR3, as DNA: TGTGCCAGCCGTCGCACGGCGGGCAGGGGCGGGTACGAGCAGTACTTC. Its protein product is CASRRTAGRGGYEQYF.

The CDR3 sequence: CASSRQTNTEAFF. For the CDR3, the DNA is TGTGCCAGCTCCCGACAGACGAACACTGAAGCTTTCTTT. This chain links TRBV18 with TRBJ1-1; D might be TRBD1 (5 bases). The CDR3 length is 13 residues. CDR1 is KGHSH, CDR2 LQKENI, per germline. The ends were cut back, 6 bases at V and 1 base at J, with 9 bases in the middle.

This chain uses TRBV7-3 with TRBJ2-7, with D perhaps matching TRBD2 (5 bases). The CDR3 runs 14 residues. Germline CDR1 reads SGHTA; CDR2 reads FQGTGA. V was clipped by 3 bases and J by 0 bases, with 9 bases between them. Written as DNA, the CDR3 is TGTGCCAGCAGCTTGACGGGGAGCTCCTACGAGCAGTACTTC. It encodes CASSLTGSSYEQYF.

The chain links TRBV4-3 to TRBJ2-1; no firm D call. The CDR3 sequence is 14 residues long. Germline values: CDR1 LGHNA, CDR2 YSLEER. V lost 4 bases, J lost 10 bases, and 17 bases lay in between. As DNA, the CDR3 is TGCGCCAGCAGCCGCTCGAACGTGGCTAGGGAGCAGTTCTTC. Protein sequence: CASSRSNVAREQFF.

The chain has TRBV4-3 and TRBJ2-7; D gene ambiguous. Looked up from germline, CDR1 is LGHNA and CDR2 is YSLEER. The CDR3 consists of 14 residues. The V and J ends lost 1 base and 2 bases respectively, with 9 bases between them. The CDR3 sequence: CASSQVASPYEQYF. In nucleotides, the CDR3 is TGCGCCAGCAGCCAAGTGGCCAGCCCCTACGAGCAGTACTTC.

Details on this clone: Other DNA sequences in the sample encode the same CDR3. V gene TRBV7-2 combines with J gene TRBJ2-1; D possibly corresponds to TRBD2 (5 bases). Looked up from germline, CDR1 is SGHTA and CDR2 is FQGNSA. Trimming removed 0 bases at V and 7 bases at J, with 13 bases between. The CDR3 extends over 15 amino acids. The CDR3 DNA is TGTGCCAGCAGCTTAGCGTCAGGCGGGCTTAATGAGCAGTTCTTC. It is translated as CASSLASGGLNEQFF.

The CDR3 sequence is CASTPSGQGLSNEKLFF. The CDR3 coding sequence is TGTGCCAGTACCCCCTCGGGACAGGGTCTCTCTAATGAAAAACTGTTTTTT. This chain links TRBV19 with TRBJ1-4, with TRBD1 matching 9 bases. V gave up 7 bases and J gave up 3 bases; unmatched junction bases: 12. The germline gives CDR1 LNHDA, CDR2 SQIVND (reference sequence). The CDR3 is made up of 17 amino acids. The entire variable domain, with the rest obtained from reference TRBV19 and TRBJ1-4, is as follows: DGGITQSPKYLFRKEGQNVTLSCEQNLNHDAMYWYRQDPGQGLRLIYYSQIVNDFQKGDIAEGYSVSREKKESFPLTVTSAQKNPTAFYLCASTPSGQGLSNEKLFFGSGTQLSVL.

This clone was seen once. Within the sample, other DNA sequences also encode this same CDR3. The chain is built from TRBV13 and TRBJ1-5; D is undetermined. The V gene lost 5 bases and the J gene lost 5 bases, with 16 bases spanning the gap. The CDR3 extends over 15 amino acids. Germline CDR1 is PRHDT and CDR2 is FYEKMQ (reference sequence). The CDR3 here is CASSLGGPGDQPQHF. In DNA form, the CDR3 reads TGTGCCAGCAGCCTCGGAGGCCCCGGTGATCAGCCCCAGCATTTT.

The chain carries TRBV7-9 and TRBJ2-3, with TRBD2 identical over 7 bases. The CDR3 loop spans 15 amino acids. With 4 bases clipped from V and 3 bases from J, the junction kept 7 bases outside the gene matches. CDR1 is SEHNR and CDR2 is FQNEAQ in the germline V gene (reference sequence). As DNA, the CDR3 is TGTGCCAGCAGCTCGACAGCGGGGTGGACAGATACGCAGTATTTT. Its translation: CASSSTAGWTDTQYF.

This clone came up a few times. The chain joins TRBV28 to TRBJ1-1; D ambiguous. The CDR3 totals 14 residues. Germline loops: CDR1 MDHEN, CDR2 SYDVKM. V lost 2 bases and J 1 base, leaving 8 bases between the germline ends. DNA for the CDR3: TGTGCCAGCAGTTTAGGGTCCAAGAACACTGAAGCTTTCTTT. Amino acid sequence: CASSLGSKNTEAFF. Full variable domain (outside the CDR3, taken from reference TRBV28 and TRBJ1-1): DVKVTQSSRYLVKRTGEKVFLECVQDMDHENMFWYRQDPGLGLRLIYFSYDVKMKEKGDIPEGYSVSREKKERFSLILESASTNQTSMYLCASSLGSKNTEAFFGQGTRLTVV.